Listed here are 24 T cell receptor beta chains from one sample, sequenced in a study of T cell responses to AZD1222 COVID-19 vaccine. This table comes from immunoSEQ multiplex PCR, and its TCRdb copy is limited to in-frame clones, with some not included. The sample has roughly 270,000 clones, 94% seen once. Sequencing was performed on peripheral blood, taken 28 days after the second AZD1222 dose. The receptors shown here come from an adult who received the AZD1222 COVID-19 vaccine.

Here the CDR3 reads CASSLNGRTPLHF. The CDR3 nucleotides read TGTGCCAGCAGTTTAAACGGACGGACACCCCTCCACTTT. The V and J genes are TRBV12-3 or TRBV12-4 and TRBJ1-6, with D uncertain. Trimming removed 2 bases from V and 11 bases from J, with 10 bases in between. The CDR3 has 13 amino acids.

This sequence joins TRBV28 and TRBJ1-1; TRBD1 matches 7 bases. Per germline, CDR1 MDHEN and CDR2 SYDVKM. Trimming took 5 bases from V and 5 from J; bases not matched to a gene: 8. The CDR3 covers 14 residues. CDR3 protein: CASSAQGLRTEAFF. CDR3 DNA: TGTGCCAGCAGTGCACAGGGGCTCCGGACTGAAGCTTTCTTT.

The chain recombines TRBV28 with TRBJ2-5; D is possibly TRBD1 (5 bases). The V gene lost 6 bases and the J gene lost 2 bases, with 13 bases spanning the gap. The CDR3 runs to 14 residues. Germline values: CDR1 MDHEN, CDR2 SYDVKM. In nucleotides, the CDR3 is TGTGCCAGCAGCCCTCGACAGCAACAAGAGACCCAGTACTTC. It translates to CASSPRQQQETQYF.

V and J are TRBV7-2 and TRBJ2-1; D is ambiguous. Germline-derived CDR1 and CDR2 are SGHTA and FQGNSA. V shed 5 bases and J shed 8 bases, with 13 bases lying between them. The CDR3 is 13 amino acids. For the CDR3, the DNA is TGTGCCAGCAGCACTCGGTACCCCGATGAGCAGTTCTTC. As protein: CASSTRYPDEQFF. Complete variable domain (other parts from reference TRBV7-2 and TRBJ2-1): GAGVSQSPSNKVTEKGKDVELRCDPISGHTALYWYRQSLGQGLEFLIYFQGNSAPDKSGLPSDRFSAERTGGSVSTLTIQRTQQEDSAVYLCASSTRYPDEQFFGPGTRLTVL.

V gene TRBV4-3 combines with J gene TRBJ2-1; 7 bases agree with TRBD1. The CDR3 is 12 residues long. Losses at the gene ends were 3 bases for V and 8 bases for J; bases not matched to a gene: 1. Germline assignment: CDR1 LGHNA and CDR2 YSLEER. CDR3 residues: CASSHTGDEQFF. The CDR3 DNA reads TGCGCCAGCAGCCATACAGGGGATGAGCAGTTCTTC.

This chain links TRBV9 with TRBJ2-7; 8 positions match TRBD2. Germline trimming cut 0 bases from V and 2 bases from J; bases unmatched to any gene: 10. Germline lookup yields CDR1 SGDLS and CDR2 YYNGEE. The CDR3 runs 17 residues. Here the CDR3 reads CASSVGDSGDLPYEQYF. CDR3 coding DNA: TGTGCCAGCAGCGTAGGTGATAGCGGGGACCTCCCCTACGAGCAGTACTTC.

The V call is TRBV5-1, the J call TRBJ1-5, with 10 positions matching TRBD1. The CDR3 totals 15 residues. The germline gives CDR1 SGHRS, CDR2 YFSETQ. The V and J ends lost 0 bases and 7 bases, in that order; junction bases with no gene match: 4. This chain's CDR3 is CASSLGQGAGQPQHF. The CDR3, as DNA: TGCGCCAGCAGCTTGGGACAGGGGGCTGGACAGCCCCAGCATTTT.

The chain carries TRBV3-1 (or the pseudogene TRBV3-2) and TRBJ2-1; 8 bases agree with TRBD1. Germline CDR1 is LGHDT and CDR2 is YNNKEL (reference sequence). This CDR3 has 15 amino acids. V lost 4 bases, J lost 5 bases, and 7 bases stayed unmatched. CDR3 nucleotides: TGTGCCAGCAGCCCCAGGGGGCGCTTAGACAATGAGCAGTTCTTC. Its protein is CASSPRGRLDNEQFF.

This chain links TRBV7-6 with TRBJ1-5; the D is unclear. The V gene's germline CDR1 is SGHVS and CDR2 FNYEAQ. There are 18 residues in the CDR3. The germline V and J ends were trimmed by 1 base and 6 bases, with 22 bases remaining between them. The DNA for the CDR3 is TGTGCCAGCAGCTTAGGATCGCGCGCGTCAATACGGAGTCAGCCCCAGCATTTT. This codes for CASSLGSRASIRSQPQHF.

For the CDR3, the DNA is TGTGCCAGCAGCCGAGGGGGACAGGGAGGCTACGAGCAGTACTTC. It is translated as CASSRGGQGGYEQYF. The chain combines TRBV5-4 with TRBJ2-7; 9 nucleotides align to TRBD1. J was trimmed by 3 bases and V by 4 bases; bases with no gene match: 8. This CDR3 is built from 15 residues. Germline V gene lookup returns CDR1 SGHNT and CDR2 YYREEE (reference sequence).

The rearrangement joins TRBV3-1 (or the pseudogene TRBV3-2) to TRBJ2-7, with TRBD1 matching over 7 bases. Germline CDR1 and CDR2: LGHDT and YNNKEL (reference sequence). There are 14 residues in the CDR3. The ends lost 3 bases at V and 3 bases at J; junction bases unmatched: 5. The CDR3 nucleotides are TGTGCCAGCAGCCACCCGGGACAGAGCTACGAGCAGTACTTC. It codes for CASSHPGQSYEQYF.

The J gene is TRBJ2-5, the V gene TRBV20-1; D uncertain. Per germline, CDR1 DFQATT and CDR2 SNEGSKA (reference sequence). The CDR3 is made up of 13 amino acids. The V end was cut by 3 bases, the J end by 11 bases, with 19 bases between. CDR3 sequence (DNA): TGCAGTGCTAGTGTCAGTCCCTACTTAAGGCAGTACTTC. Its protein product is CSASVSPYLRQYF.

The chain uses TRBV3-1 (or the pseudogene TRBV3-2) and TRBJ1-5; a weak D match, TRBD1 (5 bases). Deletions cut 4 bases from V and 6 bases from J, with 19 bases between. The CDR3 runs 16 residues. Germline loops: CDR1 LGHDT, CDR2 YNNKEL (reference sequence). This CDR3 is CASSPTGLTGTQPQHF. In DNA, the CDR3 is TGTGCCAGCAGCCCGACGGGGCTTACAGGTACTCAGCCCCAGCATTTT.

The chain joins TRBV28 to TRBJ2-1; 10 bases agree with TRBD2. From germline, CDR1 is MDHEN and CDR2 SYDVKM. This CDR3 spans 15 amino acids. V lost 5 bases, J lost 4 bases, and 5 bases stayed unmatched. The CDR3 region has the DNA TGTGCCAGCAGTCGAGGACTAGCGGAATACAATGAGCAGTTCTTC. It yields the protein CASSRGLAEYNEQFF.

The CDR3 spells CASLRDGNTEAFF. DNA for the CDR3: TGTGCCAGCCTTCGGGACGGGAACACTGAAGCTTTCTTT. The chain joins TRBV28 to TRBJ1-1; D is possibly TRBD1 (5 bases). CDR1 is MDHEN and CDR2 is SYDVKM in the germline V gene. V lost 8 bases and J 1 base, leaving 11 bases between the germline ends. CDR3 length equals 13 residues.

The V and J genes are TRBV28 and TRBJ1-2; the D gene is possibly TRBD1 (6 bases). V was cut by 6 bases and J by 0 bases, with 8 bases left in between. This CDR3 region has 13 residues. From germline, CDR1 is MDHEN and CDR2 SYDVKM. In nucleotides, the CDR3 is TGTGCCAGCAGACGGGACACTAACTATGGCTACACCTTC. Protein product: CASRRDTNYGYTF.

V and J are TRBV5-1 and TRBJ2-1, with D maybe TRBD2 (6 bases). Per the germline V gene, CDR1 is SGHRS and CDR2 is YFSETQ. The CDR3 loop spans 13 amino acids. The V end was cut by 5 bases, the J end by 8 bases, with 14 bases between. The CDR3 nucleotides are TGCGCCAGCAGTTTCCGGGGGATCGATGAGCAGTTCTTC. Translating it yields CASSFRGIDEQFF. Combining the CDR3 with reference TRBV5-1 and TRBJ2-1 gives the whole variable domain KAGVTQTPRYLIKTRGQQVTLSCSPISGHRSVSWYQQTPGQGLQFLFEYFSETQRNKGNFPGRFSGRQFSNSRSEMNVSTLELGDSALYLCASSFRGIDEQFFGPGTRLTVL.

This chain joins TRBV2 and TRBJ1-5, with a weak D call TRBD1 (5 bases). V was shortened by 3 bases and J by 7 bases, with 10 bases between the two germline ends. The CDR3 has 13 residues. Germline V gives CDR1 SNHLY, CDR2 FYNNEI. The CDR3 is CASSEGGSQPQHF. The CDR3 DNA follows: TGTGCCAGCAGTGAGGGGGGGAGCCAGCCCCAGCATTTT.

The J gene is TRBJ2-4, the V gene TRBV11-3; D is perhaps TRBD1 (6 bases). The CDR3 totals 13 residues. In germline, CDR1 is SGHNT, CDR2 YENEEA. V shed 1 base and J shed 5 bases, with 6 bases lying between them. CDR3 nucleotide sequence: TGTGCCAGCAGCTTAGGGACAGAAAACATTCAGTACTTC. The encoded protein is CASSLGTENIQYF.

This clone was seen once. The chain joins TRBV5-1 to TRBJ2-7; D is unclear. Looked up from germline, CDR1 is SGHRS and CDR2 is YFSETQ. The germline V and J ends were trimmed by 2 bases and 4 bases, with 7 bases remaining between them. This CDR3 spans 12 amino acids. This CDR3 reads CASSFRIYEQYF. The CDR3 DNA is TGCGCCAGCAGCTTTAGAATTTACGAGCAGTACTTC.

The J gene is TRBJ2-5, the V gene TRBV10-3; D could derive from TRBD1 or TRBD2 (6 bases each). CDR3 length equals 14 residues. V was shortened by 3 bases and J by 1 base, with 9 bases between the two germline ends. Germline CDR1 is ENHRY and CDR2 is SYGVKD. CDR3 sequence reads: CAISESGAQETQYF. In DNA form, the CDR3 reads TGTGCCATCAGTGAATCGGGGGCCCAAGAGACCCAGTACTTC.

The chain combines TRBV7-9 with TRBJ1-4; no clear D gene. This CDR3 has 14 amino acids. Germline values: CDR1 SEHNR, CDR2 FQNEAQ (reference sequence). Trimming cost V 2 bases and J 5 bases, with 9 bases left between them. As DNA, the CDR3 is TGTGCCAGCAGCTTACAGCAGAAGAATGAAAAACTGTTTTTT. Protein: CASSLQQKNEKLFF. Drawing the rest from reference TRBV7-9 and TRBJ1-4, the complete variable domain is DTGVSQNPRHKITKRGQNVTFRCDPISEHNRLYWYRQTLGQGPEFLTYFQNEAQLEKSRLLSDRFSAERPKGSFSTLEIQRTEQGDSAMYLCASSLQQKNEKLFFGSGTQLSVL.

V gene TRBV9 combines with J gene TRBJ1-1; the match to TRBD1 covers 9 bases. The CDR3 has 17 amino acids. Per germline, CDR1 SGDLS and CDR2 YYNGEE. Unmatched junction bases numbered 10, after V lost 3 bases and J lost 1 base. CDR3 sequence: CASSEGGTGPQNTEAFF. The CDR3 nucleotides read TGTGCCAGCAGCGAGGGGGGGACAGGGCCCCAGAACACTGAAGCTTTCTTT.

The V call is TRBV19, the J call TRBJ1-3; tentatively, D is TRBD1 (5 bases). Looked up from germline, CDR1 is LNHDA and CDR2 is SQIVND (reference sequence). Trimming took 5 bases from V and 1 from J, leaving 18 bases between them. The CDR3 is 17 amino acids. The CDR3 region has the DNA TGTGCCAGTAGTCGAGGAGGATGGGGCCCTTCTGGAAACACCATATATTTT. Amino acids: CASSRGGWGPSGNTIYF.